These T cell receptor beta chains were read from a single sample in a study of shared clonotypes between healthy human individuals. The table came from immunoSEQ multiplex PCR; TCRdb's copy has only in-frame clones and leaves some out. The data show roughly 1,800,000 clones, with roughly 95% seen just once and approximately 1% held by the top ten. The sequenced material came from naive CD8+ T cells sorted from blood. These receptors were obtained from a man between 18 and 35 years old in good health. CDR3s include the opening cysteine and the closing phenylalanine or tryptophan. The D gene is left open where the match is weak. A row's size may be missing; if present it is once, few, many or a size class.

>TRBV15|.|TRBD1|TRBJ1-1
CATSRDRTGKEAFF
TGTGCCACCAGCAGAGATCGGACAGGGAAAGAAGCTTTCTTT
>TRBV27|.|.|TRBJ2-6
CASSLLGANVLTF
TGTGCCAGCAGTTTATTAGGGGCCAACGTCCTGACTTTC
>TRBV6-5|once|.|TRBJ2-3
CASSYGVGTDTQYF
TGTGCCAGCAGTTACGGTGTTGGAACAGATACGCAGTATTTT
>TRBV7-9|.|.|TRBJ2-4
CASSLGGSEFKNIQYF
TGTGCCAGCAGCTTAGGGGGGTCCGAGTTCAAAAACATTCAGTACTTC
>TRBV6-5|.|.|TRBJ2-5
CASSYGGLQETQYF
TGTGCCAGCAGTTACGGGGGCTTACAAGAGACCCAGTACTTC
>TRBV4-1|few|TRBD2|TRBJ2-1
CASSQGLAGEQFF
TGCGCCAGCAGCCAGGGACTAGCCGGTGAGCAGTTCTTC
>TRBV10-2|.|TRBD2|TRBJ2-2
CASKFYSGGLGGELFF
TGCGCCAGCAAGTTTTATAGCGGGGGTCTCGGGGGGGAGCTGTTTTTT
>TRBV19|.|.|TRBJ1-2
CASDDGYGYTF
TGTGCCAGTGACGACGGGTATGGCTACACCTTC
>TRBV6-5|few|.|TRBJ2-7
CAVHGGFEQYF
TGTGCCGTACATGGCGGTTTCGAGCAGTACTTC
>TRBV19|.|.|TRBJ2-7
CATQRGHEQYF
TGTGCCACTCAACGGGGACACGAGCAGTACTTC
>TRBV7-9|.|.|TRBJ2-5
CASSFLGGLQETQYF
TGTGCCAGCAGCTTCCTCGGGGGGCTCCAAGAGACCCAGTACTTC
>TRBV4-1|.|TRBD1|TRBJ1-4
CASSRTGGPESLFF
TGCGCCAGCAGCCGTACAGGGGGTCCTGAAAGTCTGTTTTTT
>TRBV7-9|.|TRBD1|TRBJ2-2
CASSTSGGVWDTGELFF
TGTGCCAGCAGCACCTCAGGGGGAGTATGGGACACCGGGGAGCTGTTTTTT
>TRBV7-9|.|TRBD2|TRBJ2-5
CASSPPRGASETQYF
TGTGCCAGCAGCCCTCCGCGGGGGGCGTCGGAGACCCAGTACTTC
>TRBV11-2|.|TRBD2|TRBJ2-3
CASSLSSSGRDTQYF
TGTGCCAGCAGCTTAAGTTCTAGCGGGAGGGATACGCAGTATTTT
>TRBV30|.|TRBD1|TRBJ1-5
CAWSQGASSNQPQHF
TGTGCCTGGAGTCAGGGGGCGAGTAGCAATCAGCCCCAGCATTTT
>TRBV4-1|.|.|TRBJ2-5
CASSPSRYQETQYF
TGCGCCAGCAGCCCCTCTAGGTACCAAGAGACCCAGTACTTC
>TRBV6-4|.|TRBD2|TRBJ2-2
CASSDTGSSGSTGNTGELFF
TGTGCCAGCAGTGACACGGGGAGCAGCGGGAGCACGGGGAACACCGGGGAGCTGTTTTTT
>TRBV10-3|.|TRBD2|TRBJ2-7
CAIRGAGPNYEQYF
TGTGCCATCAGAGGAGCGGGACCAAACTACGAGCAGTACTTC
>TRBV6-5|.|TRBD1|TRBJ2-1
CASSLPGTGDNEQFF
TGTGCCAGCAGCTTGCCCGGGACAGGGGACAATGAGCAGTTCTTC
>TRBV7-9|once|TRBD2|TRBJ2-3
CASSLDPAGNTDTQYF
TGTGCCAGCAGCTTAGATCCAGCGGGGAACACAGATACGCAGTATTTT
>TRBV19|once|TRBD2|TRBJ2-7
CASSFHLGTSHEQYF
TGTGCCAGTAGTTTTCACCTCGGGACTAGTCACGAGCAGTACTTC
>TRBV4-3|.|.|TRBJ2-1
CASSQEEKDEQFF
TGCGCCAGCAGCCAAGAGGAGAAGGATGAGCAGTTCTTC
>TRBV5-1|.|.|TRBJ2-1
CASSSGGDTYNEQFF
TGCGCCAGCAGCTCAGGGGGGGACACCTACAATGAGCAGTTCTTC
>TRBV28|.|.|TRBJ2-1
CASTTRSSYNEQFF
TGTGCCAGCACCACGCGCTCTTCCTACAATGAGCAGTTCTTC
>TRBV28|.|.|TRBJ2-3
CASSFPGVEGTDTQYF
TGTGCCAGCAGTTTCCCAGGGGTCGAAGGCACAGATACGCAGTATTTT
>TRBV4-3|.|TRBD1|TRBJ2-5
CASSQDWQGVGETQYF
TGCGCCAGCAGCCAAGATTGGCAGGGGGTAGGGGAGACCCAGTACTTC
>TRBV10-3|.|.|TRBJ2-5
CAISESARSDPLEAQYF
TGTGCCATCAGTGAGTCAGCCCGATCTGACCCATTAGAGGCCCAGTACTTC
>TRBV11-2|.|.|TRBJ1-2
CASSLERGGYTF
TGTGCCAGCAGCTTAGAACGGGGTGGCTACACCTTC
>TRBV5-4|.|.|TRBJ2-1
CASSRPGLDNEQFF
TGTGCCAGCAGCCGACCGGGACTTGATAATGAGCAGTTCTTC
>TRBV4-1|.|.|TRBJ2-5
CASSQVQAETQYF
TGCGCCAGCAGCCAAGTTCAAGCGGAGACCCAGTACTTC
>TRBV15|.|.|TRBJ1-1
CATSPHRGFPEAFF
TGTGCCACCAGCCCCCACAGAGGGTTCCCTGAAGCTTTCTTT
>TRBV7-9|.|TRBD1|TRBJ2-7
CASSFLAGGPYEQYF
TGTGCCAGCAGCTTCCTGGCAGGGGGACCGTACGAGCAGTACTTC
>TRBV7-9|.|.|TRBJ2-3
CASSSRLGRDTDTQYF
TGTGCCAGCAGCTCTCGACTAGGTAGGGACACAGATACGCAGTATTTT
>TRBV4-1|.|TRBD2|TRBJ2-7
CASSQTLAGGYEQYF
TGCGCCAGCAGCCAGACACTAGCGGGGGGCTACGAGCAGTACTTC
>TRBV4-2|.|TRBD2|TRBJ2-7
CASSQGASGGYEQYF
TGTGCCAGCAGCCAAGGAGCAAGCGGGGGTTACGAGCAGTACTTC
>TRBV7-3|once|TRBD2|TRBJ2-1
CASSSGLAGDEQFF
TGTGCCAGCAGCTCGGGACTAGCGGGGGATGAGCAGTTCTTC
>TRBV19|.|TRBD2|TRBJ2-5
CASSLDSSGRMETQYF
TGTGCCAGTAGTCTAGACAGCAGCGGGAGAATGGAGACCCAGTACTTC
>TRBV5-1|once|.|TRBJ2-7
CASSAAPGDRYEQYF
TGCGCCAGCAGCGCCGCTCCAGGGGACCGCTACGAGCAGTACTTC
>TRBV5-5|once|.|TRBJ2-7
CASSLNQGPYEQYF
TGTGCCAGCAGCTTGAACCAGGGACCCTACGAGCAGTACTTC
>TRBV27|.|.|TRBJ2-6
CASSLSVSGANVLTF
TGTGCCAGCAGCCTTAGCGTCTCTGGGGCCAACGTCCTGACTTTC
>TRBV7-9|.|TRBD1|TRBJ2-3
CASSPRQGPSTDTQYF
TGTGCCAGCAGCCCTAGACAGGGGCCCAGCACAGATACGCAGTATTTT
>TRBV7-6|.|TRBD2|TRBJ2-1
CASSLSGSPYNEQFF
TGTGCCAGCAGCCTTAGCGGGAGCCCCTACAATGAGCAGTTCTTC
>TRBV9|.|.|TRBJ2-7
CASSVGTADYEQYF
TGTGCCAGCAGCGTAGGGACAGCTGACTACGAGCAGTACTTC
>TRBV9|.|TRBD2|TRBJ2-7
CASSALAGGPHEQYF
TGTGCCAGCAGCGCCCTAGCGGGAGGGCCACACGAGCAGTACTTC
>TRBV4-3|.|TRBD2|TRBJ2-7
CASSPSGSGEQYF
TGCGCCAGCAGCCCTAGCGGGAGTGGGGAGCAGTACTTC
>TRBV4-1|.|TRBD2|TRBJ2-2
CASSQDGLAEGTGELFF
TGCGCCAGCAGCCAAGATGGGCTAGCGGAGGGCACCGGGGAGCTGTTTTTT
>TRBV27|.|TRBD2|TRBJ2-1
CASSIIAGGGNEQFF
TGTGCCAGCTCGATAATAGCGGGGGGAGGGAATGAGCAGTTCTTC
>TRBV7-8|once|TRBD2|TRBJ2-1
CASSLGTSGRYYNEQFF
TGTGCCAGCAGCTTAGGGACTAGCGGGAGGTACTACAATGAGCAGTTCTTC
>TRBV28|.|.|TRBJ2-1
CASSQQGLGNEQFF
TGTGCCAGCAGTCAACAGGGTCTTGGCAATGAGCAGTTCTTC
>TRBV27|.|.|TRBJ1-4
CASSLLGNEKLFF
TGTGCCAGCAGTTTGTTGGGCAACGAAAAACTGTTTTTT